This T cell receptor (beta chain) was found in a study of CD8+ T cells in alopecia areata. Sequencing used cDNA as its template, made by extracting RNA and reverse transcribing it. Produced via immunoSEQ multiplex PCR; TCRdb's table is partial and in-frame only. This sample has under 150,000 clones, with about three fifths found just once. The CDR3 loop spans 13 amino acids. V was shortened by 4 bases and J by 7 bases, with 12 bases between the two germline ends. Germline CDR1 is SGHDT and CDR2 is YYEEEE. The specimen sequenced was CD8+ T cells sorted from blood. The J gene is TRBJ2-1, the V gene TRBV5-6, with D possibly being TRBD1 or TRBD2 (5 bases each). This TCR derives from a human donor in good health. The CDR3 sequence is CASSGDGRNEQFF. The CDR3 DNA reads as TGTGCCAGCAGCGGGGACGGTAGGAATGAGCAGTTCTTC.